Listed here are 4 T cell receptor beta chains from one sample, sequenced in a study of type 1 and type 2 diabetes patients. PCR was run on genomic DNA. Multiplex PCR with 30 forward and 13 reverse primers amplified the TCR beta CDR3. Each CDR3 protein is one row after TCRdb ran MiXCR on the multiplex PCR reads. This table holds around 300,000 distinct CDR3 sequences, roughly 50% found once. Specimen: peripheral blood mononuclear cells (PBMCs). The source of these receptors is a man younger than 30 with type 2 diabetes.

In this sample, this clonotype turned up a few times. The chain carries TRBV5-5 and TRBJ2-7; possible D gene TRBD2, 5 bases. V gave up 4 bases and J gave up 1 base, with 12 bases separating them. There are 14 residues in the CDR3. CDR1 is SGHKS, CDR2 YYEKEE, per germline (reference sequence). The CDR3 protein is CASSQRWRSYEQYF. For the CDR3, the DNA is TGTGCCAGCAGCCAAAGGTGGAGGTCCTACGAGCAGTACTTC.

This rearrangement joins TRBV7-6 to TRBJ1-3; TRBD1 matches 8 bases. The germline V gene has CDR1 SGHVS and CDR2 FNYEAQ. The CDR3 length is 17 residues. V lost 0 bases to trimming and J lost 4 bases; unmatched junction nucleotides: 8. CDR3 in DNA: TGTGCCAGCAGCTTAGCAACGACAGGGGCTCTCGGAAACACCATATATTTT. Protein sequence: CASSLATTGALGNTIYF.

This chain uses TRBV4-2 with TRBJ2-3, with D perhaps TRBD1 (5 bases). V lost 0 bases and J 0 bases, leaving 13 bases between the germline ends. CDR3 length equals 17 residues. In germline, CDR1 is LGHNA, CDR2 YNFKEQ. This chain's CDR3 is CASSQDLRRQSTDTQYF. DNA for the CDR3: TGTGCCAGCAGCCAAGATCTACGGAGACAGAGCACAGATACGCAGTATTTT.

The sample holds one count of this clonotype. The chain is built from TRBV2 and TRBJ2-2; weak D call: TRBD1 (6 bases). V was pared by 11 bases and J by 8 bases, with 24 bases between. Germline V gene data show CDR1 as SNHLY and CDR2 as FYNNEI. This CDR3 is 15 amino acids long. In DNA, the CDR3 is TGTGCCGGTCGTGGACAGACCCTAGGTAGGGGGGAGCTGTTTTTT. Amino acids: CAGRGQTLGRGELFF. Full variable domain (remainder filled in from reference TRBV2 and TRBJ2-2): EPEVTQTPSHQVTQMGQEVILRCVPISNHLYFYWYRQILGQKVEFLVSFYNNEISEKSEIFDDQFSVERPDGSNFTLKIRSTKLEDSAMYFCAGRGQTLGRGELFFGEGSRLTVL.